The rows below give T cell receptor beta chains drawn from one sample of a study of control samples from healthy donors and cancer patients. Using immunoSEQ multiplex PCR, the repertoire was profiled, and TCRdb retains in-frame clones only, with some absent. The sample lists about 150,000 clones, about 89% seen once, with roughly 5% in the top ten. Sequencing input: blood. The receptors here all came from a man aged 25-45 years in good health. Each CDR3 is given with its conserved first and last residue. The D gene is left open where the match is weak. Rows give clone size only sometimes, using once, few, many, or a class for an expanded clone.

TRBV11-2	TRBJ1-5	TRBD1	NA	TGTGCCAGCAGCTTAGAGGGACAGGGGATTAATCAGCCCCAGCATTTT	CASSLEGQGINQPQHF
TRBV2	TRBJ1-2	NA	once	TGTGCCAGCAGTGAATCGGGTGTTACAGGGAACTATGGCTACACCTTC	CASSESGVTGNYGYTF
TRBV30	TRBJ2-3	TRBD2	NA	TGTGCCTGGAGTCTAGCGGGACTCGGCACAGATACGCAGTATTTT	CAWSLAGLGTDTQYF
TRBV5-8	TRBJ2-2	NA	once	TGTGCCAGCAGCCCTCAGGAGGCGGGGACCGGGGAGCTGTTTTTT	CASSPQEAGTGELFF
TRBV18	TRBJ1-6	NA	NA	TGTGCCAGCTCTCAGGCGGCCAAATATAATTCACCCCTCCACTTT	CASSQAAKYNSPLHF
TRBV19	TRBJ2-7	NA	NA	TGTGCCAGTAGTATAGGGCACGCCATGGCCCGCTCCTACGAGCAGTACTTC	CASSIGHAMARSYEQYF
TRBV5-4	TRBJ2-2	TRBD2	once	TGTGCCAGCAGCCGCGGGGGGACGAACACCGGGGAGCTGTTTTTT	CASSRGGTNTGELFF
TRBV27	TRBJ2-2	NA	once	TGTGCCAGCAGTGACGCCCCCGGGACGGTGTTATATGGAGAGCTGTTTTTT	CASSDAPGTVLYGELFF
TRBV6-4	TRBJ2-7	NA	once	TGTGCCAGCAGTGACCCCCCAGGACGGCGGGGTTGCTACGAGCAGTACTTC	CASSDPPGRRGCYEQYF
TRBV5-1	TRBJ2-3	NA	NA	TGCGCCAGCAGCTTGGCCCTCAGGGACACACACACAGATACGCAGTATTTT	CASSLALRDTHTDTQYF
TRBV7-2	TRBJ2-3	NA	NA	TGTGCCAGCAAGCCGGAACCCCTGGGAGATACGCAGTATTTT	CASKPEPLGDTQYF
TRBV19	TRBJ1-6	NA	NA	TGTGCCGTACAGCAGCATAGTAATTCACCCCTCCACTTT	CAVQQHSNSPLHF
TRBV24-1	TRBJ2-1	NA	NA	TGTGCCACCAGTGACTCCACCGGGGCCGCGAGCTCCTACAATGAGCAGTTCTTC	CATSDSTGAASSYNEQFF
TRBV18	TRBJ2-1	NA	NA	TGTGCCAGCTCACTTCGGGACAATGCCTACAATGAGCAGTTCTTC	CASSLRDNAYNEQFF
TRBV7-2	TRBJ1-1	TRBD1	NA	TGTGCCAGCAGCCGGGAGGGGGCCACTGAAGCTTTCTTT	CASSREGATEAFF
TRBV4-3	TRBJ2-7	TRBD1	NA	TGCGCCAGCAGCCAAGGACAGGGTCCAGGTTCCTACGAGCAGTACTTC	CASSQGQGPGSYEQYF
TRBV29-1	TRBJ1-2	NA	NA	TGCAGCGTTGCCAGGTCTCATACTAACTATGGCTACACCTTC	CSVARSHTNYGYTF
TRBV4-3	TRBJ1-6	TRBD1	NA	TGCGCCAGCAGCCAAGGCTCAGAGGGGGCGTTGTCCTATAATTCACCCCTCCACTTT	CASSQGSEGALSYNSPLHF
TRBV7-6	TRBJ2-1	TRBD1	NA	TGTGCCAGCAGCTCGAGTGGTGGACAGGGAAACAATGAGCAGTTCTTC	CASSSSGGQGNNEQFF
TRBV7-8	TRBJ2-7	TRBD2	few	TGTGCCAGCAGCTCCCAAGTAGAGCGGGGAATAAAGACCTACGAGCAGTACTTC	CASSSQVERGIKTYEQYF
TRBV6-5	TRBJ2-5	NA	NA	TGTGCCAGCAGTTACTCGATCAGGGTACGGGAGACCCAGTACTTC	CASSYSIRVRETQYF
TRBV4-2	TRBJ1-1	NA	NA	TGTGCCAGCAGCCAAGAGAGAGGAAACACTGAAGCTTTCTTT	CASSQERGNTEAFF
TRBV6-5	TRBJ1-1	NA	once	TGTGCCAGCAGTTACATCCAAAACACTGAAGCTTTCTTT	CASSYIQNTEAFF
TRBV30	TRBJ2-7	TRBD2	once	TGTGCCTGTTCCCCGGTCATGACTAGCGGGAGAGCCGAGCAGTACTTC	CACSPVMTSGRAEQYF
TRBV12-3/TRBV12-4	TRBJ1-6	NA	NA	TGTGCCAGCAGTTTTTCGGGGTCCCCACCCCTCCACTTT	CASSFSGSPPLHF
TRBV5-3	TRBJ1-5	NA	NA	TGTGCCAGAAGCTTGGACAGGGTGCATCAGCCCCAGCATTTT	CARSLDRVHQPQHF
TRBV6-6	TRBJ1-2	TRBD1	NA	TGTGCCAGCAGTTATCGGGACAGCAACTATGGCTACACCTTC	CASSYRDSNYGYTF
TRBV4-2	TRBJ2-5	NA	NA	TGTGCCAGCAGCCAACCGGATAGCCGAGAGACCCAGTACTTC	CASSQPDSRETQYF
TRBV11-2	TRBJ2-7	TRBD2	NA	TGTGCCAGCAGCTACGGACTAGCGGGAGCCTCCTACGAGCAGTACTTC	CASSYGLAGASYEQYF
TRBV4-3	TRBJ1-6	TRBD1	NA	TGCGCCAGCAGCCAAGATAGGGACAGGGATAATTCACCCCTCCACTTT	CASSQDRDRDNSPLHF
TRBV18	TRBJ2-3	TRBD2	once	TGTGCCAGCTCACCACGGGAGGGAGCAGATACGCAGTATTTT	CASSPREGADTQYF
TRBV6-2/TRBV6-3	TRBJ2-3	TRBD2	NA	TGTGCCAGCAGCGGACTAGCGGAAACAGATACGCAGTATTTT	CASSGLAETDTQYF
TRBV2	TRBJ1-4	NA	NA	TGTGCCAGCAGTCTAGGCAATGAAAAACTGTTTTTT	CASSLGNEKLFF